This T cell receptor beta chain appears in the sequencing data of a study of blood T cell repertoires in COVID-19. Study overall: PBMCs, B-cell-depleted T cells, or T cells were the source of the cDNA or gDNA that made up the material.

The germline CDR1 and CDR2 sequences are SGHTA and FQGTGA. The CDR3 extends over 14 amino acids. The trim removed 5 bases at V and 8 bases at J, leaving 8 bases unmatched. Here immunoSEQ multiplex PCR was the method, and the copy in TCRdb shows in-frame clones only, minus some. The data contain about 160,000 clones, more than 75% of them singletons. V and J are TRBV7-3 and TRBJ1-2; 10 bases align to TRBD1. This clonotype originated in a man in his 70s with acute or convalescent COVID-19. Source material: peripheral blood. In nucleotides, the CDR3 is TGTGCCAGCAGCCTGGACAGGGGGTTTGGCGGCTACACCTTC. Translation: CASSLDRGFGGYTF.